One and the same sample provided the 28 T cell receptor beta chains below, sequenced in a study of long-term antiretroviral therapy in people with HIV. The authors ran the immunoSEQ assay, v3.0, at survey level. Only in-frame clones appear in the TCRdb table, and some are missing; sequencing was by immunoSEQ multiplex PCR. The data hold 25,000 to 35,000 clones, with approximately 78% observed a single time. Sample: unsorted PBMCs, taken 1.5 years before starting antiretroviral therapy. The source is a man younger than 35 with HIV.

In its sample, this clone was seen once. The rearrangement links TRBV20-1 to TRBJ2-5; no definite D call. V lost 3 bases to trimming and J lost 2 bases, with 4 bases between them. The CDR3 length is 11 residues. Germline V CDR1 and CDR2: DFQATT, SNEGSKA (reference sequence). CDR3: CSASGQETQYF. The CDR3 nucleotides are TGCAGTGCTAGCGGGCAAGAGACCCAGTACTTC.

The chain has TRBV27 and TRBJ2-2; D is possibly TRBD2 (6 bases). The CDR3 sequence is 17 residues long. V dropped 0 bases and J dropped 5 bases, with 16 bases sitting between them. The germline V gene has CDR1 MNHEY and CDR2 SMNVEV (reference sequence). In DNA, the CDR3 is TGTGCCAGCAGTTTATCCGGGCAGGGACTGTATACCGGGGAGCTGTTTTTT. Its translation: CASSLSGQGLYTGELFF.

This clone was detected once. The chain combines TRBV18 with TRBJ2-3, with D uncertain. This CDR3 is 18 amino acids long. Germline CDR1 reads KGHSH; CDR2 reads LQKENI. The V gene lost 0 bases and the J gene lost 2 bases, with 18 bases spanning the gap. The CDR3 protein is CASSPPNPLRVYTDTQYF. In nucleotides, the CDR3 is TGTGCCAGCTCACCACCGAATCCCCTTAGGGTTTACACAGATACGCAGTATTTT.

The genes are TRBV27 and TRBJ2-1; 12 positions match TRBD2. V gave up 4 bases and J gave up 7 bases; unmatched junction bases: 5. Germline V gene sequence: CDR1 MNHEY, CDR2 SMNVEV (reference sequence). The CDR3 runs to 15 residues. The CDR3 coding sequence is TGTGCCAGCAGTTCCGGGACTAGCGGGTTAAATGAGCAGTTCTTC. Translation gives CASSSGTSGLNEQFF.

The CDR3 region is CASGLVSGVWNEQFF. Here the CDR3 DNA reads TGTGCTAGTGGTTTGGTAAGCGGGGTGTGGAATGAGCAGTTCTTC. V is TRBV12-5 and J is TRBJ2-1, with 7 bases fitting TRBD2. CDR3 size: 15 residues. V lost 0 bases and J lost 7; bases outside the gene matches: 6. Germline V gene data show CDR1 as LGHNT and CDR2 as FRNRAP.

The chain has TRBV2 and TRBJ2-1; 12 bases are a match to TRBD1. V trimming: 6 bases; J trimming: 15 bases; junction bases outside the gene matches: 3. The CDR3 totals 11 residues. Germline V CDR1 and CDR2: SNHLY, FYNNEI. Written as DNA, the CDR3 is TGTGCCAGCAGGGGACAGGGGGCTCCGTTCTTC. It is translated as CASRGQGAPFF.

This clone was recorded only once. V and J are TRBV7-9 and TRBJ2-3; D ambiguous. V lost 5 bases and J lost 0, with 9 bases in between. CDR1 and CDR2 from the germline V gene are SEHNR and FQNEAQ (reference sequence). CDR3 length: 14 residues. The CDR3 DNA reads TGTGCCAGCAGCCCGACAACTAGCACAGATACGCAGTATTTT. Translating gives CASSPTTSTDTQYF.

This chain uses TRBV5-1 with TRBJ2-2; D is unclear. This CDR3 spans 14 amino acids. Trimming pared 1 base from V and 6 bases from J, leaving 10 bases between. From germline, CDR1 is SGHRS and CDR2 YFSETQ. The CDR3 here is CASSLSSEAGELFF. The CDR3 DNA is TGCGCCAGCAGCTTGTCTTCAGAAGCCGGGGAGCTGTTTTTT.

This rearrangement joins TRBV15 to TRBJ1-2; D not resolved. V lost 0 bases to trimming and J lost 8 bases, with 19 bases between them. CDR3 length equals 16 residues. Germline V lookup: CDR1 LNHNV, CDR2 YYDKDF (reference sequence). CDR3 amino acids: CATSRDRRGLDLGYTF. DNA for the CDR3: TGTGCCACCAGCAGAGATCGGCGGGGATTAGACCTCGGCTACACCTTC.

This chain links TRBV4-1 with TRBJ1-1; D is unresolved. Trimming removed 1 base from V and 2 bases from J, with 2 bases in between. The germline CDR1 and CDR2 sequences are MGHRA and YSYEKL. The CDR3 spans 12 residues. CDR3 amino acids: CASSQGNTEAFF. The CDR3 DNA reads as TGCGCCAGCAGCCAAGGAAACACTGAAGCTTTCTTT.

The rearrangement joins TRBV7-2 to TRBJ2-3, with 8 bases identical to TRBD2. The CDR3 extends over 16 amino acids. V trimming: 4 bases; J trimming: 3 bases; junction bases outside the gene matches: 9. CDR1 SGHTA and CDR2 FQGNSA come from the germline V gene. The chain's CDR3 is CASSSSSGSRTDTQYF. The CDR3 nucleotides read TGTGCCAGCAGCTCCTCCAGCGGGAGTCGGACAGATACGCAGTATTTT.

This sequence joins TRBV7-8 and TRBJ2-3; D perhaps matches TRBD1 (5 bases). This CDR3 has 13 amino acids. Germline V gene sequence: CDR1 SGHVS, CDR2 FQNEAQ. Trimming left V 5 bases short and J 7 bases short, with 13 bases between. The CDR3 DNA follows: TGTGCCAGCAGCCTATCGAAGGGGAATACGCAGTATTTT. Translating it yields CASSLSKGNTQYF.

The J gene is TRBJ2-1, the V gene TRBV6-5; 11 bases fit TRBD2. In germline, CDR1 is MNHEY, CDR2 SVGAGI. This CDR3 spans 15 amino acids. V shed 6 bases and J 9 bases; nucleotides not matched to a gene: 10. CDR3: CASRPLTSGSREQFF. The DNA for the CDR3 is TGTGCCAGCAGACCCCTAACTAGCGGGAGTCGTGAGCAGTTCTTC.

The rearrangement links TRBV7-9 to TRBJ2-1; D gene uncertain. V was trimmed by 3 bases and J by 3 bases, leaving 12 bases between them. The CDR3 runs to 15 residues. Germline lookup yields CDR1 SEHNR and CDR2 FQNEAQ (reference sequence). In DNA form, the CDR3 reads TGTGCCAGCAGCTTCGCCCCCAGCCTCTACAATGAGCAGTTCTTC. Its protein is CASSFAPSLYNEQFF. Variable domain in full (rest from reference TRBV7-9 and TRBJ2-1): DTGVSQNPRHKITKRGQNVTFRCDPISEHNRLYWYRQTLGQGPEFLTYFQNEAQLEKSRLLSDRFSAERPKGSFSTLEIQRTEQGDSAMYLCASSFAPSLYNEQFFGPGTRLTVL.

This sequence joins TRBV13 and TRBJ2-3; 13 bases fit TRBD2. CDR1 PRHDT and CDR2 FYEKMQ come from the germline V gene (reference sequence). After removal of 3 bases from V and 5 bases from J, the junction contained 23 bases not matched to a gene. The CDR3 has 22 amino acids. This chain's CDR3 is CASSLLMGTGGLAGARGDTQYF. The CDR3 bases are TGTGCCAGCAGCTTGCTGATGGGGACAGGCGGACTAGCGGGGGCCCGGGGAGATACGCAGTATTTT.

This clone was found once. The chain recombines TRBV5-4 with TRBJ2-1; D not resolved. Germline V lookup: CDR1 SGHNT, CDR2 YYREEE (reference sequence). V dropped 1 base and J dropped 5 bases, with 7 bases sitting between them. This CDR3 is 13 amino acids long. The CDR3 reads CASSLLTNNEQFF. DNA for the CDR3: TGTGCCAGCAGCTTGTTGACGAACAATGAGCAGTTCTTC.

The V call is TRBV4-1, the J call TRBJ2-7; 9 positions agree with TRBD1. The V and J ends lost 2 bases and 2 bases, in that order; junction bases with no gene match: 1. The CDR3 covers 14 residues. Per germline, CDR1 MGHRA and CDR2 YSYEKL. The CDR3: CASSQRTGAYEQYF. The CDR3 nucleotides read TGCGCCAGCAGCCAACGGACAGGGGCCTACGAGCAGTACTTC.

The rearrangement joins TRBV18 to TRBJ2-7, with 8 bases aligning to TRBD1. The length of the CDR3 is 15 residues. Germline CDR1 reads KGHSH; CDR2 reads LQKENI. With V trimmed by 3 bases and J by 3 bases, 7 bases remained unmatched. CDR3 DNA sequence: TGTGCCAGCTCACCGGGGGGACAGGAAAACTACGAGCAGTACTTC. Encoded protein: CASSPGGQENYEQYF. Full variable domain (missing parts from reference TRBV18 and TRBJ2-7): NAGVMQNPRHLVRRRGQEARLRCSPMKGHSHVYWYRQLPEEGLKFMVYLQKENIIDESGMPKERFSAEFPKEGPSILRIQQVVRGDSAAYFCASSPGGQENYEQYFGPGTRLTVT.

The chain links TRBV27 to TRBJ2-7, with 9 bases lining up with TRBD1. In germline, CDR1 is MNHEY, CDR2 SMNVEV (reference sequence). The CDR3 loop spans 15 amino acids. J lost 3 bases, V lost 6 bases, and 9 bases had no gene match. DNA of the CDR3: TGTGCCAGCAGGCCCGGACAGGGGAGACACTACGAGCAGTACTTC. Residues: CASRPGQGRHYEQYF.

This chain connects TRBV10-3 to TRBJ2-5; 9 bases align to TRBD2. Per germline, CDR1 ENHRY and CDR2 SYGVKD. CDR3 size: 14 residues. J was trimmed by 3 bases and V by 7 bases; bases with no gene match: 6. CDR3 protein: CAIKAAGGKETQYF. In DNA, the CDR3 is TGTGCCATCAAGGCGGCGGGGGGGAAAGAGACCCAGTACTTC.

This clone was observed a few times. This chain uses TRBV6-5 with TRBJ2-2; 12 nucleotides match TRBD2. Germline V CDR1 and CDR2: MNHEY, SVGAGI. The CDR3 loop spans 12 amino acids. V shed 6 bases and J 13 bases; nucleotides not matched to a gene: 3. The CDR3 nucleotides read TGTGCCAGCAGCTTGACTAGCGGGAGGCTGTTTTTT. It yields the protein CASSLTSGRLFF.

The genes are TRBV29-1 and TRBJ2-7, with no clear D. CDR1 and CDR2 (germline): SQVTM, ANQGSEA. Trimming pared 0 bases from V and 1 base from J, leaving 19 bases between. The CDR3 sequence is 17 residues long. The CDR3, as DNA: TGCAGCGTTGAAGAACCAACGGGTATAGATAGGTCCTACGAGCAGTACTTC. Residues: CSVEEPTGIDRSYEQYF.

This chain links TRBV5-6 with TRBJ1-6, with 7 positions matching TRBD1. Germline V gene lookup returns CDR1 SGHDT and CDR2 YYEEEE. This CDR3 is 16 amino acids long. J was trimmed by 2 bases and V by 1 base; bases with no gene match: 3. CDR3: CASSLKGTAYNSPLHF. The CDR3 coding sequence is TGTGCCAGCAGCTTGAAAGGGACAGCCTATAATTCACCCCTCCACTTT.

V and J are TRBV27 and TRBJ2-5, with TRBD2 as a possible D gene (6 bases). Germline V gene sequence: CDR1 MNHEY, CDR2 SMNVEV (reference sequence). Trimming took 4 bases from V and 6 from J, leaving 15 bases between them. CDR3 length: 14 residues. The CDR3 sequence is CASSYARGGKTQYF. Written as DNA, the CDR3 is TGTGCCAGCAGTTATGCTAGGGGCGGGAAGACCCAGTACTTC.

The chain recombines TRBV5-8 with TRBJ1-5; no firm D call. CDR1 is SGHTS, CDR2 YDEGEE, per germline. Trimming pared 2 bases from V and 3 bases from J, leaving 9 bases between. The CDR3 loop spans 14 amino acids. The chain's CDR3 is CASSLGPPNQPQHF. In DNA, the CDR3 is TGTGCCAGCAGCTTAGGGCCCCCCAATCAGCCCCAGCATTTT.

In regard to this clone: The junction departs from the called germline gene at one end, perhaps through a read error. This rearrangement joins TRBV7-7 to TRBJ2-5; TRBD2 aligns across 8 bases. The CDR3 runs to 16 residues. From germline, CDR1 is SSHAT and CDR2 FNYEAQ (reference sequence). The CDR3 here is CASSLGSAGGLETQYF. CDR3 DNA sequence: TGTGCTAGCAGCTTGGGTTCCGCGGGGGGATTAGAGACCCAGTACTTC. The whole variable domain, remainder taken from reference TRBV7-7 and TRBJ2-5, is GAGVSQSPRYKVTKRGQDVTLRCDPISSHATLYWYQQALGQGPEFLTYFNYEAQPDKSGLPSDRFSAERPEGSISTLTIQRTEQRDSAMYRCASSLGSAGGLETQYFGPGTRLLVL.

This chain uses TRBV28 with TRBJ2-7; D ambiguous. The CDR3 has 11 residues. Germline CDR1 is MDHEN and CDR2 is SYDVKM. Trimming stripped 4 bases from V and 13 bases from J, with 14 bases between. This CDR3 reads CASSWDDLRYF. For the CDR3, the DNA is TGTGCCAGCAGTTGGGATGACCTCCGTTACTTC.

The rearrangement joins TRBV18 to TRBJ1-4; 7 positions match TRBD1. Looked up from germline, CDR1 is KGHSH and CDR2 is LQKENI. With V trimmed by 6 bases and J by 5 bases, 12 bases remained unmatched. The CDR3 has 16 residues. For the CDR3, the DNA is TGTGCCAGCTCTCGAAATTCGGGACAGCGGAATGAAAAACTGTTTTTT. Its translation: CASSRNSGQRNEKLFF.